Here is one T cell receptor beta chain with its context. What it recognizes is unknown. This entry is derived from a study of T cells expressing NK-cell markers. Study-level information: Of eight sequenced donors, seven were HCMV-seropositive and one HCMV-seronegative. Study observations and caveats: One observes that, in several donors, these clonotypes were also the leading ones within the CD3+CD56-NKG2C+ fraction. Each of a handful of donors carried dominant NKG2C+ clonotypes accounting for roughly 1.0-7.0% of CD8+ T cells.

TCRdb reanalyzed the 5' RACE reads and collapses them to one entry per CDR3 protein, without DNA. This sample's table has approximately 380,000 distinct CDR3 sequences. This CDR3 comprises 18 residues. Germline lookup yields CDR1 DFQATT and CDR2 SNEGSKA (reference sequence). The source of this sequence is a man aged 18-69 years in good health. The chain combines TRBV20-1 with TRBJ2-5; TCRdb reports TRBD2, a call that lacks DNA to check it against. Sequenced input: blood T cells: a sorted CD56 or NKG2C T cell subset, CD4+ or CD8+ T cells, or bulk PBMC T cells (not recorded which). The CDR3 spells CSARAVRGGARSRETQYF.